These T cell receptor beta chains were read from a single sample in a study of regulatory T cells in long-lasting Graves disease. TCRdb re-called the multiplex PCR reads with MiXCR, one entry per CDR3 protein. The data show a few hundred thousand distinct CDR3 sequences, around 23% seen once. Sequencing used peripheral blood mononuclear cells (PBMCs), obtained when the disease was refractory, from a patient treated with antithyroid drugs. The receptors derive from a woman aged 40 to 50 with Graves disease. Each CDR3 is given with its conserved first and last residue. The D gene is left open where the match is weak. Clone sizes are given selectively: once, few, many, or a class where the clone is expanded.

v_gene: TRBV6-9; d_gene: -; abundance: many; j_gene: TRBJ1-6; CDR3aa: CASSYAFRGHYNSPLHF; CDR3nt: TGTGCCAGCAGTTACGCCTTTAGGGGCCACTATAATTCACCCCTCCACTTT
v_gene: TRBV5-1; d_gene: -; abundance: many; j_gene: TRBJ2-7; CDR3aa: CASSPRQYEQYF; CDR3nt: TGCGCCAGCAGCCCCCGACAGTACGAGCAGTACTTC
v_gene: TRBV5-1; d_gene: -; abundance: many; j_gene: TRBJ2-5; CDR3aa: CASSHRAQETQYF; CDR3nt: TGCGCCAGCAGTCACAGGGCCCAAGAGACCCAGTACTTC
v_gene: TRBV29-1; d_gene: -; abundance: many; j_gene: TRBJ1-2; CDR3aa: CSVPGVPHGYTF; CDR3nt: TGCAGCGTCCCGGGGGTTCCTCATGGCTACACCTTC
v_gene: TRBV5-1; d_gene: -; abundance: -; j_gene: TRBJ2-2; CDR3aa: CASSFRGRSDTGELFF; CDR3nt: TGCGCCAGCAGCTTCAGGGGGAGGTCTGACACCGGGGAGCTGTTTTTT
v_gene: TRBV5-4; d_gene: TRBD2; abundance: many; j_gene: TRBJ2-5; CDR3aa: CASSLRTSKETQYF; CDR3nt: TGTGCCAGCAGCCTTAGGACTAGCAAAGAGACCCAGTACTTC
v_gene: TRBV2; d_gene: -; abundance: -; j_gene: TRBJ1-3; CDR3aa: CASSLTLGGNTIYF; CDR3nt: TGTGCCAGCAGCCTGACATTGGGAGGAAACACCATATATTTT
v_gene: TRBV29-1; d_gene: TRBD1; abundance: few; j_gene: TRBJ2-7; CDR3aa: CSVIPTLKDRGASLGYEQYF; CDR3nt: TGCAGCGTGATACCTACCCTTAAAGACAGGGGCGCGTCTTTGGGATACGAGCAGTACTTC
v_gene: TRBV28; d_gene: -; abundance: few; j_gene: TRBJ2-2; CDR3aa: CASSLLSGSGGYTGELFF; CDR3nt: TGTGCCAGCAGTTTACTCTCCGGTTCCGGAGGATACACCGGGGAGCTGTTTTTT
v_gene: TRBV7-6; d_gene: -; abundance: -; j_gene: TRBJ2-1; CDR3aa: CASSLKGAYNEQFF; CDR3nt: TGTGCCAGCAGCTTAAAGGGGGCCTACAATGAGCAGTTCTTC
v_gene: TRBV28; d_gene: -; abundance: many; j_gene: TRBJ2-5; CDR3aa: CASSPPGAQYF; CDR3nt: TGTGCCAGCAGCCCGCCGGGGGCCCAGTACTTC
v_gene: TRBV7-9; d_gene: -; abundance: -; j_gene: TRBJ1-2; CDR3aa: CASSSRDRGGYTF; CDR3nt: TGTGCCAGCAGCTCCCGGGACCGCGGAGGCTACACCTTC
v_gene: TRBV6-5; d_gene: -; abundance: -; j_gene: TRBJ1-3; CDR3aa: CASSYGLTPWGGNTIYF; CDR3nt: TGTGCCAGCAGTTACGGACTGACGCCTTGGGGAGGAAACACCATATATTTT
v_gene: TRBV27; d_gene: -; abundance: few; j_gene: TRBJ2-3; CDR3aa: CASSSSSLWDTQYF; CDR3nt: TGTGCCAGCAGTTCTAGTAGTTTGTGGGATACGCAGTATTTT
v_gene: TRBV30; d_gene: TRBD1; abundance: many; j_gene: TRBJ1-1; CDR3aa: CAWSSGGANTEAFF; CDR3nt: TGTGCCTGGAGCTCAGGGGGCGCGAACACTGAAGCTTTCTTT
v_gene: TRBV11-2; d_gene: -; abundance: many; j_gene: TRBJ2-7; CDR3aa: CASSLVPSSAFSDEQYF; CDR3nt: TGTGCTAGCAGCTTAGTCCCGTCTAGCGCATTCTCCGACGAGCAGTACTTC
v_gene: TRBV28; d_gene: -; abundance: many; j_gene: TRBJ2-7; CDR3aa: CASSLLASSYEQYF; CDR3nt: TGTGCCAGCAGTTTATTGGCCAGTTCCTACGAGCAGTACTTC
v_gene: TRBV15; d_gene: -; abundance: -; j_gene: TRBJ2-7; CDR3aa: CATSRDRPPRAYEQYF; CDR3nt: TGTGCCACCAGCAGAGATAGGCCACCCCGGGCCTACGAGCAGTACTTC
v_gene: TRBV27; d_gene: -; abundance: -; j_gene: TRBJ2-1; CDR3aa: CASSLWGTEQFF; CDR3nt: TGTGCCAGCAGTTTGTGGGGGACTGAGCAGTTCTTC
v_gene: TRBV20-1; d_gene: -; abundance: many; j_gene: TRBJ1-2; CDR3aa: CSANAQDYGYTF; CDR3nt: TGCAGTGCCAACGCCCAGGACTATGGCTACACCTTC
v_gene: TRBV28; d_gene: -; abundance: -; j_gene: TRBJ1-5; CDR3aa: CASSFTSYLNQPQHF; CDR3nt: TGTGCCAGCAGTTTCACATCGTATCTCAATCAGCCCCAGCATTTT
v_gene: TRBV7-9; d_gene: TRBD1; abundance: many; j_gene: TRBJ1-1; CDR3aa: CASSTGQKIPEAFF; CDR3nt: TGTGCCAGCAGCACGGGACAGAAGATACCTGAAGCTTTCTTT
v_gene: TRBV29-1; d_gene: TRBD1; abundance: many; j_gene: TRBJ1-3; CDR3aa: CSVLTGGFGNTIYF; CDR3nt: TGCAGCGTGCTGACAGGGGGCTTTGGAAACACCATATATTTT
v_gene: TRBV19; d_gene: TRBD2; abundance: few; j_gene: TRBJ2-5; CDR3aa: CATSLGGWVQETQYF; CDR3nt: TGTGCCACCTCCCTGGGAGGGTGGGTACAAGAGACCCAGTACTTC
v_gene: TRBV13; d_gene: TRBD2; abundance: -; j_gene: TRBJ2-2; CDR3aa: CASSLASGSVYTGELFF; CDR3nt: TGTGCCAGCAGCTTAGCTAGCGGGAGCGTCTATACCGGGGAGCTGTTTTTT
v_gene: TRBV5-1; d_gene: -; abundance: -; j_gene: TRBJ2-7; CDR3aa: CASSRGGLYYEQYF; CDR3nt: TGCGCCAGCAGCAGAGGGGGGCTCTACTACGAGCAGTACTTC
v_gene: TRBV29-1; d_gene: TRBD2; abundance: few; j_gene: TRBJ2-7; CDR3aa: CSVYLAGVSYEQYF; CDR3nt: TGCAGCGTTTATCTAGCGGGGGTATCCTACGAGCAGTACTTC
v_gene: TRBV27; d_gene: -; abundance: -; j_gene: TRBJ2-7; CDR3aa: CTSRRGRTYEQYF; CDR3nt: TGTACCAGCCGAAGGGGACGGACCTACGAGCAGTACTTC
v_gene: TRBV28; d_gene: -; abundance: many; j_gene: TRBJ1-3; CDR3aa: CASSPHDSGNTIYF; CDR3nt: TGTGCCAGCAGCCCACACGACTCTGGAAACACCATATATTTT
v_gene: TRBV20-1; d_gene: -; abundance: few; j_gene: TRBJ1-1; CDR3aa: CSARQLNTEAFF; CDR3nt: TGCAGTGCTCGGCAGCTGAACACTGAAGCTTTCTTT
v_gene: TRBV7-7; d_gene: -; abundance: -; j_gene: TRBJ2-5; CDR3aa: CASSSQAGSQETQYF; CDR3nt: TGTGCTAGCAGCTCCCAGGCAGGATCACAAGAGACCCAGTACTTC
v_gene: TRBV19; d_gene: -; abundance: -; j_gene: TRBJ1-4; CDR3aa: CASSQDRSPNEKLFF; CDR3nt: TGTGCCAGTAGTCAAGACCGTTCTCCTAATGAAAAACTGTTTTTT
v_gene: TRBV20-1; d_gene: TRBD1; abundance: -; j_gene: TRBJ2-5; CDR3aa: CSPARGFGETQYF; CDR3nt: TGCAGTCCAGCCAGGGGGTTTGGAGAGACCCAGTACTTC
v_gene: TRBV28; d_gene: TRBD1; abundance: many; j_gene: TRBJ1-1; CDR3aa: CASSPQGEYTEAFF; CDR3nt: TGTGCCAGCAGCCCACAGGGGGAATACACTGAAGCTTTCTTT
v_gene: TRBV7-9; d_gene: -; abundance: -; j_gene: TRBJ1-3; CDR3aa: CASLTGNTIYF; CDR3nt: TGTGCCAGCCTTACTGGAAACACCATATATTTT
v_gene: TRBV29-1; d_gene: -; abundance: many; j_gene: TRBJ1-1; CDR3aa: CSVEFGVGTEAFF; CDR3nt: TGCAGCGTTGAATTTGGGGTCGGTACTGAAGCTTTCTTT
v_gene: TRBV29-1; d_gene: -; abundance: many; j_gene: TRBJ2-7; CDR3aa: CSVTAGTYEQYF; CDR3nt: TGCAGCGTTACTGCAGGAACCTACGAGCAGTACTTC
v_gene: TRBV15; d_gene: -; abundance: many; j_gene: TRBJ2-5; CDR3aa: CATSRDNSQETQYF; CDR3nt: TGTGCCACCAGCAGAGATAACTCACAAGAGACCCAGTACTTC
v_gene: TRBV2; d_gene: TRBD2; abundance: many; j_gene: TRBJ2-2; CDR3aa: CASSGLAGVRTGELFF; CDR3nt: TGTGCCAGCAGTGGCCTAGCGGGAGTAAGAACCGGGGAGCTGTTTTTT
v_gene: TRBV27; d_gene: -; abundance: -; j_gene: TRBJ2-5; CDR3aa: CASNYRTSHKETQYF; CDR3nt: TGTGCCAGCAATTATCGGACATCTCATAAGGAGACCCAGTACTTC
v_gene: TRBV20-1; d_gene: TRBD2; abundance: few; j_gene: TRBJ2-7; CDR3aa: CSASAGASYEQYF; CDR3nt: TGCAGTGCTAGTGCGGGAGCGTCCTACGAGCAGTACTTC
v_gene: TRBV7-9; d_gene: -; abundance: many; j_gene: TRBJ2-5; CDR3aa: CASSSRKTGSFRETQYF; CDR3nt: TGTGCCAGCAGCTCTCGCAAGACAGGATCCTTCCGAGAGACCCAGTACTTC
v_gene: TRBV25-1; d_gene: -; abundance: -; j_gene: TRBJ2-2; CDR3aa: CATRRGKENTGELFF; CDR3nt: TGTGCCACCCGTCGGGGGAAGGAGAACACCGGGGAGCTGTTTTTT
v_gene: TRBV27; d_gene: TRBD1; abundance: -; j_gene: TRBJ2-1; CDR3aa: CAFWDRGVNEQFF; CDR3nt: TGTGCCTTCTGGGACAGGGGCGTCAATGAGCAGTTCTTC
v_gene: TRBV12-3/TRBV12-4; d_gene: -; abundance: many; j_gene: TRBJ1-6; CDR3aa: CASSLARNSPLHF; CDR3nt: TGTGCCAGCAGTTTGGCAAGAAATTCACCCCTCCACTTT
v_gene: TRBV7-9; d_gene: -; abundance: many; j_gene: TRBJ2-5; CDR3aa: CASFPLGRQRQETQYF; CDR3nt: TGTGCCAGCTTCCCCCTGGGGCGGCAGCGGCAAGAGACCCAGTACTTC
v_gene: TRBV5-1; d_gene: TRBD1; abundance: -; j_gene: TRBJ1-4; CDR3aa: CASSLGGQGFPYEKLFF; CDR3nt: TGCGCCAGCAGCCTAGGGGGACAGGGCTTCCCTTATGAAAAACTGTTTTTT
v_gene: TRBV9; d_gene: -; abundance: -; j_gene: TRBJ1-6; CDR3aa: CASSTDRRASIHF; CDR3nt: TGTGCCAGCAGCACCGATAGGCGGGCCTCCATCCACTTT
v_gene: TRBV12-3/TRBV12-4; d_gene: TRBD1; abundance: -; j_gene: TRBJ2-1; CDR3aa: CASSLSGTGYPGEQFF; CDR3nt: TGTGCCAGCAGTTTAAGCGGGACAGGGTATCCTGGTGAGCAGTTCTTC
v_gene: TRBV28; d_gene: TRBD1; abundance: -; j_gene: TRBJ2-1; CDR3aa: CASSVHSPGTGSYNEQFF; CDR3nt: TGTGCCAGCAGTGTGCACTCTCCCGGGACAGGGTCCTACAATGAGCAGTTCTTC